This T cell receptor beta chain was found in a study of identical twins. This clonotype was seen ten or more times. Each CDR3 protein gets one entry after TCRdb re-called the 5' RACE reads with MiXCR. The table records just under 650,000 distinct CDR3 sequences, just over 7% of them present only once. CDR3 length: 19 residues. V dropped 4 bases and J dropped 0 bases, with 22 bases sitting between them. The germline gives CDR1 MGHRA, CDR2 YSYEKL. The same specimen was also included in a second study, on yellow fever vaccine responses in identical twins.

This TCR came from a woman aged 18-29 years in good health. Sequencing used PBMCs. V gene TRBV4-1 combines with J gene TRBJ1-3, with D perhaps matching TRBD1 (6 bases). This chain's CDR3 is CASSLRDTAITFSGNTIYF. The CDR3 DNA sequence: TGCGCCAGCAGCCTCCGGGACACGGCGATAACGTTCTCTGGAAACACCATATATTTT.